The next 6 T cell receptor beta chains were all read from a single sample in a study of radiotherapy plus CTLA-4 blockade in lung cancer. Using immunoSEQ multiplex PCR, the repertoire was profiled, and TCRdb retains in-frame clones only, with some absent. The sample lists about 110,000 clones, more than 65% occurring once. This sample comprised peripheral blood, obtained from a patient treated with radiotherapy plus ipilimumab. The origin of the receptors is a human donor with non-small cell lung cancer that progressed on radiotherapy plus ipilimumab. Some clones in this sample may be carry-over from other donors' samples.

The table lists this clone with a count of one. This chain connects TRBV15 to TRBJ1-6; no firm D call. This CDR3 contains 12 residues. The V and J ends lost 0 bases and 11 bases respectively, with 5 bases between them. In germline, CDR1 is LNHNV, CDR2 YYDKDF (reference sequence). CDR3 amino acids: CATSRETPPLHF. The CDR3, as DNA: TGTGCCACCAGCAGAGAAACCCCACCCCTCCACTTT.

This clone was picked up one time. This rearrangement joins TRBV9 to TRBJ2-7; 10 positions agree with TRBD1. Germline V gene data show CDR1 as SGDLS and CDR2 as YYNGEE. J gave up 5 bases and V 1 base, and 9 bases lay outside the gene matches. The CDR3 spans 16 residues. The CDR3 region is CASSVFPDRGRHEQYF. The DNA for the CDR3 is TGTGCCAGCAGCGTATTCCCGGACAGGGGGAGGCACGAGCAGTACTTC.

This clone has a single count. This chain connects TRBV7-2 to TRBJ2-7, with a tentative D call TRBD2 (6 bases). V was cut by 5 bases and J by 0 bases, with 14 bases left in between. The CDR3 is 15 residues long. The germline V gene encodes CDR1 SGHTA and CDR2 FQGNSA. Here the CDR3 reads CASSTRDGSSYEQYF. The CDR3 bases are TGTGCCAGCAGCACCCGGGACGGGAGCTCCTACGAGCAGTACTTC.

This clone has just a few counts. The CDR3, as DNA: TGCGCCAGCAGCCGTGGACTAGCGGGGGGGTTCCTTCCTTTGGCCCAAGAGACCCAGTACTTC. It specifies CASSRGLAGGFLPLAQETQYF. The J gene is TRBJ2-5, the V gene TRBV5-1, with TRBD2 identical over 15 bases. Trimming at V came to 4 bases and at J to 1 base, leaving 17 bases not matched to a gene. This CDR3 spans 21 amino acids. Germline assignment: CDR1 SGHRS and CDR2 YFSETQ.

This clone was observed a handful of times. V is TRBV6-4 and J is TRBJ1-2, with 8 bases that match TRBD1. Per the germline V gene, CDR1 is MRHNA and CDR2 is SNTAGT. V was clipped by 3 bases and J by 4 bases; unmatched bases: 7. There are 15 residues in the CDR3. CDR3 sequence (DNA): TGTGCCAGCAGTGAAGGGACAGGAGGGTCCTATGGCTACACCTTC. This encodes CASSEGTGGSYGYTF.

This CDR3 reads CASSFLGPDTQYF. In DNA, the CDR3 is TGTGCCAGCAGCTTTTTGGGTCCAGATACGCAGTATTTT. The chain links TRBV7-8 to TRBJ2-3; D gene uncertain. The V end lost 3 bases, the J end lost 4 bases, and 8 bases lay between the germline ends. This CDR3 comprises 13 residues. Germline-derived CDR1 and CDR2 are SGHVS and FQNEAQ.